This entry is about one TCR beta chain. Many counts were recorded for this clonotype. Its specific antigen is unknown. No base quality information exists; no much larger clone differs at one position. The sample comes from a study of T-cell memory formation after mild COVID-19 (dated by TCRdb to the early 2020s). In the study overall: TCR sequence clusters from the two donors were found to be largely donor specific. Longitudinal TCRalpha and TCRbeta repertoire sequencing tracked T-cell clones expanding and contracting after mild COVID-19 in two donors. Two young, previously healthy adult volunteers made up the cohort, one male and one female.

Data came from an Illumina NovaSeq 6000. cDNA libraries for TCRalpha and TCRbeta were prepared by 5'RACE using constant-segment primers, with sample barcodes and unique molecular identifiers added. Trizol reagent was used to extract RNA from every sample. Amplification of the libraries took two PCR steps, and the second step added a second sample barcode plus Illumina TruSeq adapters. Sequencing of libraries was performed on an Illumina NovaSeq with 2 x 150 bp paired-end reads. For the original study's pipeline: Reads were demultiplexed and collapsed into UMI-guided consensus sequences with migec v1.2.7. Using mixcr v2.1.11, UMI consensuses were aligned to TRA and TRB V and J templates and then assembled into clonotypes. A clonotype was counted as expanded or contracted only if both edgeR and NoisET called the change significant, with noise models trained on biological replicates. For edgeR calls, the cutoffs were a false discovery rate-adjusted p below 0.01 and a log2 fold-change threshold of 1. PCA with hierarchical clustering of max-normalized trajectories of the 1000 most abundant clonotypes was used as exploratory dynamics analysis. Each responding clone was given a CD4 or CD8 phenotype based on the CD4+ and CD8+ repertoires, which had been sequenced separately. TCRdb trimmed public reads at Q25 via fastp, called clones via MiXCR and kept in-frame beta chains. Each CDR3 protein gets just one entry, which takes the most common genes and DNA from the rows behind it. These V and J calls rely on TCRdb rather than the paper's analysis. This sample comprises roughly 130,000 distinct CDR3 sequences, roughly 6% of them detected only once. The ten top clones hold 2% to 2.5% of the sample.

The germline V end is reduced by 6 bases and the J end by 7 bases; junction bases left unmatched: 11. The CDR3 covers 16 residues, taking in both the cysteine and the phenylalanine. The read is trimmed to its CDR3 DNA, 48 bases read in frame from base 1. PBMCs were isolated by Ficoll-Paque density gradient centrifugation. Overall results and qualifications from the work: Contracting CD4+ clones appeared mostly in the CM and EM memory subsets, whereas CD8+ clones were enriched in EMRA. Some responding clones were detected in pre-infection memory, suggesting pre-existing cross-reactive memory T cells joined the SARS-CoV-2 response. The second-wave clones that peaked on day 37 were not confirmed to be SARS-CoV-2 specific. Only two mild cases were covered by the study, and larger cohorts that include severe cases with pre-infection samples were considered necessary. From day 15 to 85, contracting clones showed balanced CD4/CD8 phenotypes, whereas a second wave of clones that expanded from day 15 to 37 leaned towards CD4+.

This sequence uses TRBV12-3 or TRBV12-4 and TRBJ2-1, with 11 bases matching TRBD2. This TCR was recovered from an adult woman who had mild COVID-19 (a few samples of this study predate the infection). The sample titles of this study are shuffled in the database, so cell type and time point are left out; the donor was told from shared clones. The sample consisted of PBMCs or a T cell subset sorted from them (not recorded which). The CDR3 sequence is CASSPLLAGVPNEQFF. The DNA reads TGTGCCAGCAGCCCCCTACTAGCGGGGGTTCCGAATGAGCAGTTCTTC.